Below are 23 T cell receptor beta chains sequenced from a single sample in a study of T-cell reconstitution after alpha-beta-depleted transplantation in children. During its preparation, the TCRbeta library received unique molecular identifiers. TCRdb called the PCR reads again in MiXCR, with one record for every CDR3 protein. The data contain around 600,000 distinct CDR3 sequences, under 25% of them singletons. The sample was PBMCs, mostly from graft donor cells, taken 360 days after TCRalphabeta/CD19-depleted stem cell transplant. These receptors originate from a boy younger than two who had a stem cell transplant for acute myeloid leukemia, so the T cells may come from the graft donor.

The V call is TRBV6-5, the J call TRBJ2-1; TRBD2 might be the D (6 bases). V was shortened by 2 bases and J by 0 bases, with 11 bases between the two germline ends. This CDR3 is 16 amino acids long. Germline V gene lookup returns CDR1 MNHEY and CDR2 SVGAGI. This CDR3 reads CASSYRGTSSYNEQFF. Here the CDR3 DNA reads TGTGCCAGCAGTTACCGGGGGACCAGCTCCTACAATGAGCAGTTCTTC.

This sequence joins TRBV20-1 and TRBJ1-1, with 9 bases lining up with TRBD1. This CDR3 has 15 amino acids. With 5 bases clipped from V and 0 bases from J, the junction kept 7 bases outside the gene matches. CDR1 and CDR2 from the germline V gene are DFQATT and SNEGSKA (reference sequence). CDR3 protein: CSASRQGGMNTEAFF. The CDR3, as DNA: TGCAGTGCTTCTAGACAGGGGGGGATGAACACTGAAGCTTTCTTT.

The chain couples TRBV15 to TRBJ2-7; 7 bases are a match to TRBD1. The V segment lost 0 bases and the J segment 3 bases; nucleotides outside the gene matches: 8. CDR1 and CDR2 from the germline V gene are LNHNV and YYDKDF (reference sequence). The CDR3 consists of 16 residues. The CDR3 here is CATSRDRTGEIYEQYV. The CDR3 DNA follows: TGTGCCACCAGCAGAGATCGGACAGGCGAGATCTACGAGCAGTACGTC.

This clonotype has a handful of counts. J is TRBJ2-1 and V is TRBV20-1; TRBD2 matches 7 bases. Germline V gene sequence: CDR1 DFQATT, CDR2 SNEGSKA (reference sequence). Trimming took 3 bases from V and 0 from J; bases not matched to a gene: 11. This CDR3 has 17 amino acids. For the CDR3, the DNA is TGCAGTGCTAGCCTTTTCTCAGGGAGGGGCTCCTACAATGAGCAGTTCTTC. Protein sequence: CSASLFSGRGSYNEQFF.

The chain joins TRBV5-1 to TRBJ2-5; tentatively, D is TRBD1 (8 bases). CDR1 and CDR2 from the germline V gene are SGHRS and YFSETQ. This CDR3 has 15 amino acids. The germline V and J ends were trimmed by 4 bases and 4 bases, with 17 bases remaining between them. The CDR3 DNA is TGCGCCAGCAGCCAAAGTAACAGGGGGGGAGAGACCCAGTACTTC. This gives the protein CASSQSNRGGETQYF. Full variable domain (rest looked up from reference TRBV5-1 and TRBJ2-5): KAGVTQTPRYLIKTRGQQVTLSCSPISGHRSVSWYQQTPGQGLQFLFEYFSETQRNKGNFPGRFSGRQFSNSRSEMNVSTLELGDSALYLCASSQSNRGGETQYFGPGTRLLVL.

The V gene is TRBV7-9, the J gene TRBJ2-7, with D tentatively TRBD1 or TRBD2 (5 bases each). Germline V lookup: CDR1 SEHNR, CDR2 FQNEAQ (reference sequence). V was trimmed by 5 bases and J by 2 bases, leaving 19 bases between them. CDR3 length equals 16 residues. The CDR3 region has the DNA TGTGCCAGCAGCCCTCTTGAGGGACGGCCTACCTACGAGCAGTACTTC. Translation: CASSPLEGRPTYEQYF.

The J gene is TRBJ1-1, the V gene TRBV5-1; no definite D call. The CDR3 is 15 amino acids. V was trimmed by 0 bases and J by 6 bases, leaving 15 bases between them. From germline, CDR1 is SGHRS and CDR2 YFSETQ. The CDR3 protein is CASSLVVGREAEAFF. For the CDR3, the DNA is TGCGCCAGCAGCTTGGTGGTAGGGAGGGAAGCTGAAGCTTTCTTT. Full variable domain (rest looked up from reference TRBV5-1 and TRBJ1-1): KAGVTQTPRYLIKTRGQQVTLSCSPISGHRSVSWYQQTPGQGLQFLFEYFSETQRNKGNFPGRFSGRQFSNSRSEMNVSTLELGDSALYLCASSLVVGREAEAFFGQGTRLTVV.

J is TRBJ1-1 and V is TRBV28; D gene ambiguous. The CDR3 totals 13 residues. Germline V gene lookup returns CDR1 MDHEN and CDR2 SYDVKM. Trimming removed 7 bases at V and 10 bases at J, with 19 bases between. The chain's CDR3 is CASTSRLQSGAFF. For the CDR3, the DNA is TGTGCCAGCACCTCCCGCTTGCAGTCGGGAGCTTTCTTT.

This clonotype was detected many times. The genes are TRBV6-4 and TRBJ1-1; D ambiguous. This CDR3 comprises 13 residues. With 5 bases removed from V and 3 bases from J, the gap between germline ends came to 10 bases. Germline lookup yields CDR1 MRHNA and CDR2 SNTAGT. CDR3 nucleotides: TGTGCCAGCAGTAAAAGACGAGACACTGAAGCTTTCTTT. The encoded protein is CASSKRRDTEAFF.

This clonotype has only one observation. A read error may be the cause here, since a much bigger clone is one base away. The rearrangement uses TRBV3-1 and TRBJ2-3; 7 nucleotides align to TRBD1. The CDR3 is 13 residues long. Germline V CDR1 and CDR2: LGHDT, YNNKEL (reference sequence). The CDR3 DNA is TGTGCCAGCAGACGACAGGGTGCAGATACGCTGTATTTT. Translation: CASRRQGADTLYF.

The chain links TRBV4-1 to TRBJ2-6, with 7 positions matching TRBD2. This CDR3 comprises 17 residues. The germline CDR1 and CDR2 sequences are MGHRA and YSYEKL. V was pared by 4 bases and J by 0 bases, with 6 bases of the junction left unmatched. In DNA, the CDR3 is TGCGCCAGCAGCCCAAGAGGCGGGAGCTCTGGGGCCAACGTCCTGACTTTC. It is translated as CASSPRGGSSGANVLTF.

This clonotype was detected many times. This chain connects TRBV29-1 to TRBJ2-3, with 11 bases fitting TRBD2. There are 12 residues in the CDR3. V shed 1 base, J shed 14 bases, and the junction held 5 bases outside the gene matches. The V gene's germline CDR1 is SQVTM and CDR2 ANQGSEA. Here the CDR3 DNA reads TGCAGCGTTGAAGTGGCTAGCGGGGGGCGGTATTTT. This sequence encodes CSVEVASGGRYF.

This clonotype has just a few counts. This chain links TRBV20-1 with TRBJ2-1; 11 bases map to TRBD2. V trimming: 3 bases; J trimming: 0 bases; junction bases outside the gene matches: 10. Germline V gives CDR1 DFQATT, CDR2 SNEGSKA (reference sequence). This CDR3 is built from 18 residues. Here the CDR3 reads CSARWASGGLSSYNEQFF. CDR3 coding DNA: TGCAGTGCTAGGTGGGCTAGCGGGGGGCTTAGCTCCTACAATGAGCAGTTCTTC.

Regarding this clonotype: Because it lacks the conserved phenylalanine or tryptophan at the end, this CDR3 is likely a read error. J is TRBJ1-5 and V is TRBV12-3 or TRBV12-4, with 7 bases lining up with TRBD1. This CDR3 has 14 residues. The junction had 7 bases not matched to a gene; V was cut back by 6 bases and J by 5 bases. CDR3 amino acids: CASRYDRAHQPQHL. The CDR3 coding sequence is TGTGCCAGCAGATACGACAGGGCCCATCAGCCCCAGCATCTT.

This clonotype has a handful of counts. The V gene is TRBV28, the J gene TRBJ2-1; 7 bases line up with TRBD1. V lost 6 bases to trimming and J lost 8 bases; unmatched junction nucleotides: 16. This CDR3 region has 16 residues. From germline, CDR1 is MDHEN and CDR2 SYDVKM. CDR3 nucleotides: TGTGCCAGCAGCTCTCCAAAACAGGGGTTGAAGGATGAGCAGTTCTTC. Protein sequence: CASSSPKQGLKDEQFF.

The chain combines TRBV6-5 with TRBJ1-1; D remains unclear. Germline V CDR1 and CDR2: MNHEY, SVGAGI. Trimming took 0 bases from V and 5 from J, leaving 10 bases between them. The CDR3 loop spans 14 amino acids. As DNA, the CDR3 is TGTGCCAGCAGTTACTCGGACGGGAGGACTGAAGCTTTCTTT. It codes for CASSYSDGRTEAFF.

This clonotype was counted a few times. The V gene is TRBV29-1, the J gene TRBJ2-1; D unclear. V lost 2 bases and J lost 4, with 6 bases in between. Germline CDR1 reads SQVTM; CDR2 reads ANQGSEA. The CDR3 runs 12 residues. CDR3 amino acids: CSVESDYNEQFF. For the CDR3, the DNA is TGCAGCGTTGAATCCGATTACAATGAGCAGTTCTTC.

The chain combines TRBV29-1 with TRBJ2-5; TRBD2 matches at 9 bases. The germline gives CDR1 SQVTM, CDR2 ANQGSEA. There are 12 residues in the CDR3. The junction had 2 bases not matched to a gene; V was cut back by 3 bases and J by 6 bases. The CDR3 bases are TGCAGCGTTGATGGGACTAGCCAGACCCAGTACTTC. Translation gives CSVDGTSQTQYF.

This clonotype occurred many times. The rearrangement joins TRBV28 to TRBJ2-7, with 9 positions matching TRBD1. In germline, CDR1 is MDHEN, CDR2 SYDVKM. The trim removed 5 bases at V and 0 bases at J, leaving 5 bases unmatched. This CDR3 region has 15 residues. The DNA of the CDR3 is TGTGCCAGCAGTCCACAGGGGGCCGGCTCCTACGAGCAGTACGTC. This translates into CASSPQGAGSYEQYV.

This chain uses TRBV6-6 with TRBJ2-5, with 7 bases identical to TRBD2. The CDR3 has 13 residues. V lost 7 bases to trimming and J lost 3 bases; unmatched junction nucleotides: 5. Germline CDR1 reads MNHNY; CDR2 reads SVGAGI (reference sequence). The CDR3 DNA sequence: TGTGCCAGCACGGGGGGAGGTAAAGAGACCCAGTACTTC. It yields the protein CASTGGGKETQYF.

This clonotype was picked up many times. The gene calls are TRBV15 and TRBJ2-2, with no clear D. Germline loops: CDR1 LNHNV, CDR2 YYDKDF (reference sequence). The CDR3 covers 14 residues. The V end lost 8 bases, the J end lost 0 bases, and 10 bases lay between the germline ends. In DNA, the CDR3 is TGTGCCACCCCACATCCTACGAACACCGGGGAGCTGTTTTTT. It codes for CATPHPTNTGELFF.

The genes are TRBV12-3 or TRBV12-4 and TRBJ2-7, with no clear D. V was pared by 5 bases and J by 6 bases, with 14 bases between. CDR3 length: 13 amino acids. CDR3 coding DNA: TGTGCCAGCAGTATGGACCCCTTTGGCGAGCAGTACTTC. Its translation is CASSMDPFGEQYF.

This clonotype was found a few times. The chain recombines TRBV7-6 with TRBJ2-5; D unclear. V lost 5 bases to trimming and J lost 2 bases, with 15 bases between them. Germline V CDR1 and CDR2: SGHVS, FNYEAQ. This CDR3 comprises 15 residues. CDR3 region: CASSPLGGNQETQYF. The CDR3 DNA follows: TGTGCCAGCAGCCCCCTCGGCGGTAATCAAGAGACCCAGTACTTC.